The 27 T cell receptor beta chains listed next were all sequenced from one sample in a study of patients with pleural tuberculosis. TCRdb reprocessed the reads with MiXCR, giving one entry per CDR3 protein. Among around 50,000 distinct CDR3 sequences, approximately 7.5% were seen once, and the ten largest hold around 15%. The receptor set was obtained from a human donor with pleural tuberculosis.

The genes are TRBV7-1 and TRBJ2-7; the D gene is possibly TRBD2 (5 bases). TRBV7-1 has ORF status, its function being uncertain. This CDR3 comprises 14 residues. CDR3 in amino acids: CASSSAQLAGEQYV. DNA for the CDR3: TGTGCCAGTAGCTCAGCCCAGCTAGCTGGCGAGCAGTACGTC.

This clonotype appeared many times. The gene calls are TRBV4-2 and TRBJ1-6; D uncertain. Germline CDR1 and CDR2: LGHNA and YNFKEQ. Trimming removed 4 bases at V and 0 bases at J, with 10 bases between. There are 16 residues in the CDR3. CDR3 bases: TGTGCCAGCAGCCGTCAGGATAGCTCCTATAATTCACCCCTCCACTTT. Protein: CASSRQDSSYNSPLHF.

This clonotype occurred many times. The rearrangement links TRBV2 to TRBJ1-2, with no clear D. Trimming took 7 bases from V and 2 from J, leaving 8 bases between them. This CDR3 has 12 residues. The V gene's germline CDR1 is SNHLY and CDR2 FYNNEI. The CDR3 DNA follows: TGTGCCAGCAACCCAGCCAACTATGGCTACACCTTC. This sequence encodes CASNPANYGYTF.

Many counts were recorded for this clonotype. This chain uses TRBV20-1 with TRBJ2-5; 7 positions agree with TRBD2. V lost 5 bases to trimming and J lost 0 bases; unmatched junction nucleotides: 9. In germline, CDR1 is DFQATT, CDR2 SNEGSKA (reference sequence). The CDR3 totals 15 residues. The chain's CDR3 is CSAYGASGYQETQYF. The CDR3 DNA follows: TGCAGTGCTTACGGGGCTAGCGGCTACCAAGAGACCCAGTACTTC.

The V gene is TRBV11-1, the J gene TRBJ2-5; 9 nucleotides match TRBD1. This CDR3 has 15 residues. V lost 7 bases to trimming and J lost 2 bases; unmatched junction nucleotides: 8. Germline loops: CDR1 SGHAT, CDR2 FQDESV (reference sequence). The CDR3 coding sequence is TGTGCCAGCACGGTGGGACAGGGTCGACAAGAGACCCAGTACTTC. Translated: CASTVGQGRQETQYF.

This clonotype was counted ten times or more. This chain uses TRBV12-3 or TRBV12-4 with TRBJ2-1; 8 bases align to TRBD2. V lost 6 bases and J lost 6; bases outside the gene matches: 10. The CDR3 sequence is 15 residues long. CDR3 protein: CASRQSGSTSNEQFF. The CDR3 DNA sequence: TGTGCCAGCAGACAGAGCGGGAGTACTAGCAATGAGCAGTTCTTC.

This clonotype was seen many times. This chain joins TRBV18 and TRBJ2-3, with 8 bases identical to TRBD1. The length of the CDR3 is 16 residues. Germline assignment: CDR1 KGHSH and CDR2 LQKENI. With V trimmed by 6 bases and J by 2 bases, 10 bases remained unmatched. CDR3 sequence (DNA): TGTGCCAGCTCGATATCAGGGGGCGCGAACACAGATACGCAGTATTTT. Amino acids: CASSISGGANTDTQYF.

This clonotype appeared many times. This sequence joins TRBV11-2 and TRBJ2-3, with D possibly being TRBD2 (5 bases). Per germline, CDR1 SGHAT and CDR2 FQNNGV. V lost 5 bases, J lost 3 bases, and 15 bases lay in between. This CDR3 contains 15 residues. This CDR3 reads CASSLLWTGTDTQYF. The CDR3 nucleotides read TGTGCCAGCAGCCTACTTTGGACGGGAACAGATACGCAGTATTTT. The whole variable domain, filled in from reference TRBV11-2 and TRBJ2-3, reads EAGVAQSPRYKIIEKRQSVAFWCNPISGHATLYWYQQILGQGPKLLIQFQNNGVVDDSQLPKDRFSAERLKGVDSTLKIQPAKLEDSAVYLCASSLLWTGTDTQYFGPGTRLTVL.

This clonotype was seen a few times. The chain employs TRBV19 and TRBJ2-7; TRBD2 matches at 10 bases. The length of the CDR3 is 12 residues. Looked up from germline, CDR1 is LNHDA and CDR2 is SQIVND (reference sequence). Here the CDR3 reads CSQREGFYEQYV. In DNA form, the CDR3 reads TGTTCTCAGCGGGAGGGGTTCTACGAGCAGTACGTC.

In its sample, this clonotype was seen many times. V gene TRBV27 combines with J gene TRBJ2-7; weak D call: TRBD1 (6 bases). V was shortened by 0 bases and J by 4 bases, with 10 bases between the two germline ends. The CDR3 extends over 14 amino acids. Germline V CDR1 and CDR2: MNHEY, SMNVEV (reference sequence). The CDR3 DNA sequence: TGTGCCAGCAGTTTATCGGCAGGGACATACGAGCAGTACTTC. It encodes CASSLSAGTYEQYF.

This clonotype has at least ten counts. The chain links TRBV10-3 to TRBJ1-2; D gene ambiguous. V shed 0 bases and J shed 7 bases, with 9 bases lying between them. Germline V CDR1 and CDR2: ENHRY, SYGVKD. The CDR3 runs 13 residues. This CDR3 reads CAISESLATGYTF. CDR3 in DNA: TGTGCCATCAGTGAGTCGCTTGCAACTGGCTACACCTTC.

There are many counts of this clonotype. V is TRBV6-2 or TRBV6-3 and J is TRBJ2-7, with TRBD1 identical over 7 bases. The CDR3 is made up of 16 amino acids. Trimming cost V 3 bases and J 5 bases; bases outside gene matches: 13. Germline CDR1 MNHEY, CDR2 SVGEGT. The CDR3, as DNA: TGTGCCAGCAGTTATATAGCCCCCGACAGGGTGCACGAGCAGTACGTC. Translating gives CASSYIAPDRVHEQYV.

Ten or more counts support this clonotype. The J gene is TRBJ1-1, the V gene TRBV10-1, with D possibly TRBD1 on 5 matching bases. Trimming took off 2 bases at V and 1 base at J, with 8 bases between the two ends. The CDR3 sequence is 14 residues long. CDR1 is WNHNN and CDR2 is SYGVQD in the germline V gene (reference sequence). In DNA form, the CDR3 reads TGCGCCAGCAGTGAGGACAGTGCGAACACTGAAGCTTTCTTT. It specifies CASSEDSANTEAFF.

At least ten counts were recorded for this clonotype. The chain recombines TRBV7-3 with TRBJ1-2; D is possibly TRBD1 (5 bases). Trimming removed 1 base at V and 4 bases at J, with 16 bases between. The length of the CDR3 is 16 residues. The V gene's germline CDR1 is SGHTA and CDR2 FQGTGA. The CDR3 protein is CASSLSWGPDAYGYTF. Here the CDR3 DNA reads TGTGCCAGCAGCTTAAGTTGGGGACCGGACGCCTATGGCTACACCTTC.

Concerning this clonotype: This clone may be a read error of a much larger clone one base away. V and J are TRBV4-2 and TRBJ2-1, with TRBD1 matching over 9 bases. Unmatched junction bases numbered 7, after V lost 8 bases and J lost 5 bases. The V gene's germline CDR1 is LGHNA and CDR2 YNFKEQ. The CDR3 has 14 residues. CDR3: CASGPGQGNNEQFF. Written as DNA, the CDR3 is TGTGCCAGCGGCCCGGGACAGGGAAACAATGAGCAGTTCTTC.

In its sample, this clonotype was seen many times. The rearrangement uses TRBV11-1 and TRBJ1-2; D gene unclear. Trimming removed 5 bases at V and 8 bases at J, with 15 bases between. The CDR3 totals 13 residues. Germline-derived CDR1 and CDR2 are SGHAT and FQDESV (reference sequence). The CDR3 reads CASSPRAVGGYTF. CDR3 in DNA: TGTGCCAGCAGCCCTCGAGCAGTCGGAGGCTACACCTTC.

Ten or more counts support this clonotype. The chain has TRBV19 and TRBJ2-1; D gene ambiguous. This CDR3 region has 13 residues. V was cut by 1 base and J by 9 bases, with 10 bases left in between. CDR1 and CDR2 from the germline V gene are LNHDA and SQIVND (reference sequence). Here the CDR3 reads CASSIAVSGEQFF. The CDR3 DNA follows: TGTGCCAGTAGTATAGCGGTTTCTGGTGAGCAGTTCTTC. Full variable domain (missing parts from reference TRBV19 and TRBJ2-1): DGGITQSPKYLFRKEGQNVTLSCEQNLNHDAMYWYRQDPGQGLRLIYYSQIVNDFQKGDIAEGYSVSREKKESFPLTVTSAQKNPTAFYLCASSIAVSGEQFFGPGTRLTVL.

This clonotype was found many times. The gene calls are TRBV11-2 and TRBJ2-5; no clear D gene. Germline V CDR1 and CDR2: SGHAT, FQNNGV. The CDR3 is made up of 18 amino acids. V gave up 0 bases and J gave up 1 base, with 18 bases separating them. The CDR3 bases are TGTGCCAGCAGCTTAGAGACAAGCAAAGTGATAACCCAAGAGACCCAGTACTTC. Amino acids: CASSLETSKVITQETQYF.

The sample holds many counts of this clonotype. V usage is TRBV11-1 and J usage is TRBJ2-1; D is unresolved. Trimming removed 5 bases from V and 4 bases from J, with 6 bases in between. CDR3 length: 12 amino acids. Germline CDR1 and CDR2: SGHAT and FQDESV (reference sequence). CDR3 bases: TGTGCCAGCAGCCCTGGATACAATGAGCAGTTCTTC. It is translated as CASSPGYNEQFF.

As for this clonotype: This clone may be a read error of a much larger clone one base away. This CDR3 is missing its conserved last phenylalanine or tryptophan, likely due to a read error. V is TRBV28 and J is TRBJ2-5; D not certain. Germline CDR1 MDHEN, CDR2 SYDVKM. Trimming cost V 5 bases and J 1 base, with 5 bases left between them. The CDR3 runs 12 residues. The CDR3 loop is CASSKIQETQYL. The DNA of the CDR3 is TGTGCCAGCAGTAAAATCCAAGAGACCCAGTACCTC.

Concerning this clonotype: It may be a read error: a sequence one base away is much more abundant. The rearrangement joins TRBV11-2 to TRBJ2-7, with unresolved D. In germline, CDR1 is SGHAT, CDR2 FQNNGV. The CDR3 has 13 residues. V lost 2 bases and J 1 base, leaving 6 bases between the germline ends. The CDR3 DNA sequence: TGTGCCAGCAGCTTAACCCAGTCCTACGAGCAGTACGTC. Protein: CASSLTQSYEQYV.

For the CDR3, the DNA is TGTGCCTGGAGTACAGGGATGAACACTGAAGCTTTCTTT. Its translation is CAWSTGMNTEAFF. The chain employs TRBV30 and TRBJ1-1; tentative D call: TRBD1 (6 bases). The CDR3 is made up of 13 amino acids. V was trimmed by 2 bases and J by 0 bases, leaving 7 bases between them. Germline V gene sequence: CDR1 GTSNPN, CDR2 SVGIG (reference sequence).

This clonotype showed up many times. The V and J genes are TRBV6-2 or TRBV6-3 and TRBJ2-3; the D is unclear. Germline CDR1 reads MNHEY; CDR2 reads SVGEGT. The CDR3 is 12 residues long. V lost 4 bases and J lost 6, with 8 bases in between. CDR3 sequence: CASSSHSDTQYF. The CDR3, as DNA: TGTGCCAGCAGTTCCCACTCGGATACGCAGTATTTT.

This clonotype was seen many times. This chain uses TRBV6-2 or TRBV6-3 with TRBJ1-3; no clear D gene. CDR3 length equals 15 residues. Trimming took 2 bases from V and 2 from J, leaving 10 bases between them. Germline CDR1 reads MNHEY; CDR2 reads SVGEGT. CDR3 in amino acids: CASSYTRLPGNTIYF. DNA for the CDR3: TGTGCCAGCAGTTACACCCGACTCCCTGGAAACACCATATATTTT.

This clonotype has ten or more counts. This chain joins TRBV6-1 and TRBJ1-5, with D unclear. CDR1 and CDR2 (germline): MNHNS, SASEGT. The length of the CDR3 is 13 residues. The V end lost 3 bases, the J end lost 7 bases, and 10 bases lay between the germline ends. The CDR3 nucleotides read TGTGCCAGCAGTGAGAATTCGGAACAGCCCCAGCATTTT. Its translation is CASSENSEQPQHF.

Comments on this clonotype: The conserved phenylalanine or tryptophan is not found at the CDR3 terminus, so this likely reflects a read error. The chain carries TRBV4-2 and TRBJ2-1; 7 positions match TRBD1. This CDR3 is built from 15 residues. The germline V gene encodes CDR1 LGHNA and CDR2 YNFKEQ. V dropped 2 bases and J dropped 0; count of bases not matched to a gene: 1. CDR3 amino acids: CASSQPGGSYNEQFS. CDR3 nucleotide sequence: TGTGCCAGCAGCCAACCAGGGGGCTCCTACAATGAGCAGTTCTCC.

This chain joins TRBV5-1 and TRBJ1-5; no firm D call. CDR3 length equals 13 residues. CDR1 and CDR2 (germline): SGHRS, YFSETQ. Trimming left V 0 bases short and J 5 bases short, with 6 bases between. In DNA, the CDR3 is TGCGCCAGCAGCTTGGGTGGGTATCAGCCCCAGCATTTT. Its translation: CASSLGGYQPQHF.